The 20 T cell receptor beta chains in this list originate from one sample, sequenced in a study of type 1 regulatory T cells. One entry per CDR3 protein results from TCRdb running MiXCR on the reads. The sample has around 64,000 distinct CDR3 sequences, roughly 20% seen once. These receptors' antigens are unknown. Study outcomes and limitations: Compared with non-Tr1 cells, Tr1 cells showed a narrower TCR repertoire.

The sequenced material came from cultured type 1 regulatory T (Tr1) cells, either the whole culture or a sorted fraction (not recorded which). The source of these receptors is a human donor in good health.

The DNA for the CDR3 is TGCGCCAGCAGCTCGGGGGGGACAGGGGGAGACGAGCAGTACTTC. Amino acids: CASSSGGTGGDEQYF. The V call is TRBV5-1, the J call TRBJ2-7; 11 bases agree with TRBD1. V was clipped by 3 bases and J by 5 bases; unmatched bases: 7. The CDR3 is 15 amino acids. Germline V lookup: CDR1 SGHRS, CDR2 YFSETQ.

In regard to this clonotype: Since a much larger clone is just one base distant, this may be a read error. V gene TRBV20-1 combines with J gene TRBJ2-7, with D perhaps matching TRBD1 (7 bases). Germline loops: CDR1 DFQATT, CDR2 SNEGSKA (reference sequence). This CDR3 comprises 15 residues. The V and J ends lost 3 bases and 6 bases respectively, with 21 bases between them. Written as DNA, the CDR3 is TGCAGTGCTAGGGCTTCGGAGGGGGCGAAGAGCGAGCAGTACTTC. Encoded protein: CSARASEGAKSEQYF.

This clonotype was found a few times. The V and J genes are TRBV9 and TRBJ2-2, with a tentative D call TRBD2 (5 bases). CDR1 and CDR2 from the germline V gene are SGDLS and YYNGEE. CDR3 length: 15 amino acids. V lost 0 bases, J lost 4 bases, and 10 bases lay in between. As DNA, the CDR3 is TGTGCCAGCAGCGTAGCGGGGTCGATCACCGGGGAGCTGTTTTTT. It is translated as CASSVAGSITGELFF.

The sample holds a few counts of this clonotype. The chain recombines TRBV25-1 with TRBJ2-7; TRBD1 might be the D (6 bases). Between the trimmed V and J ends, which lost 5 bases and 5 bases, there was a span of 13 bases. The CDR3 runs to 13 residues. In germline, CDR1 is MGHDK, CDR2 SYGVNS. The CDR3 DNA reads as TGTGCCAGCAGTCCAACAGGGTGGAACGAGCAGTACTTC. Translating gives CASSPTGWNEQYF.

This chain uses TRBV12-3 or TRBV12-4 with TRBJ2-3; D gene uncertain. V lost 5 bases to trimming and J lost 0 bases, with 9 bases between them. This CDR3 contains 14 residues. The CDR3 DNA reads TGTGCCAGCAGTGTGGGAATAAGCACAGATACGCAGTATTTT. Translated, it gives CASSVGISTDTQYF.

This clonotype is medium-sized. The V and J genes are TRBV7-2 and TRBJ2-2; 11 bases map to TRBD2. This CDR3 spans 15 amino acids. V lost 5 bases, J lost 1 base, and 0 bases stayed unmatched. In germline, CDR1 is SGHTA, CDR2 FQGNSA. This chain's CDR3 is CASSGLAGNTGELFF. The CDR3, as DNA: TGTGCCAGCAGCGGACTAGCGGGGAACACCGGGGAGCTGTTTTTT.

The chain employs TRBV19 and TRBJ1-5, with unresolved D. The ends were cut back, 4 bases at V and 0 bases at J, with 7 bases in the middle. Germline V gene data show CDR1 as LNHDA and CDR2 as SQIVND (reference sequence). This CDR3 comprises 14 residues. The CDR3 protein is CASSKAYSNQPQHF. CDR3 sequence (DNA): TGTGCCAGTAGTAAGGCATATAGCAATCAGCCCCAGCATTTT.

This clonotype was recorded a few times. The chain joins TRBV5-1 to TRBJ2-2; D may be TRBD1 or TRBD2 (5 bases each). CDR3 length equals 14 residues. Germline V CDR1 and CDR2: SGHRS, YFSETQ. V was shortened by 5 bases and J by 7 bases, with 15 bases between the two germline ends. The CDR3 nucleotides read TGCGCCAGCAGACCCATCTCAGGGAGCGGGGAGCTGTTTTTT. Amino acids: CASRPISGSGELFF.

This rearrangement joins TRBV20-1 to TRBJ2-7; no definite D call. Germline V gives CDR1 DFQATT, CDR2 SNEGSKA (reference sequence). V lost 5 bases, J lost 7 bases, and 24 bases lay in between. This CDR3 is 15 amino acids long. The CDR3 reads CSAAHETKGHKEQYF. The CDR3 DNA sequence: TGCAGTGCTGCTCACGAAACGAAAGGGCATAAGGAGCAGTACTTC.

This chain uses TRBV5-1 with TRBJ2-5; D unresolved. Germline CDR1 and CDR2: SGHRS and YFSETQ. Trimming pared 0 bases from V and 1 base from J, leaving 7 bases between. The CDR3 is 14 residues long. CDR3 residues: CASSLGTAQETQYF. The CDR3 DNA follows: TGCGCCAGCAGCTTGGGTACAGCCCAAGAGACCCAGTACTTC.

J is TRBJ2-7 and V is TRBV5-4; possible D gene TRBD2, 5 bases. This CDR3 region has 13 residues. Germline V gene data show CDR1 as SGHNT and CDR2 as YYREEE (reference sequence). V was pared by 3 bases and J by 7 bases, with 14 bases between. Here the CDR3 DNA reads TGTGCCAGCAGCTCCCCTTTAACGGGGGAGCAGTACTTC. Residues: CASSSPLTGEQYF.

This clonotype was picked up a small number of times. The chain has TRBV7-8 and TRBJ2-5; 9 bases are a match to TRBD2. The CDR3 is 15 amino acids. After removal of 5 bases from V and 5 bases from J, the junction contained 9 bases not matched to a gene. The germline V gene has CDR1 SGHVS and CDR2 FQNEAQ. CDR3 coding DNA: TGTGCCAGCAGCGTCCCAGCGGGAGGATCTGAGACCCAGTACTTC. Encoded protein: CASSVPAGGSETQYF.

The chain recombines TRBV6-2 or TRBV6-3 with TRBJ1-1, with a tentative D call TRBD1 (5 bases). Germline CDR1 is MNHEY and CDR2 is SVGEGT. Trimming removed 5 bases from V and 11 bases from J, with 15 bases in between. This CDR3 is 12 amino acids long. The CDR3 loop is CASSHDTGLAFF. The CDR3 DNA sequence: TGTGCCAGCAGTCATGATACAGGCTTGGCTTTCTTT.

This clonotype was recorded at least ten times. The rearrangement uses TRBV12-3 or TRBV12-4 and TRBJ2-1; D may be TRBD1 or TRBD2 (6 bases each). This CDR3 has 15 residues. V lost 4 bases and J lost 7, with 17 bases in between. The CDR3 DNA follows: TGTGCCAGCAGTTACAGGGAGGATCGTGAAAATGAGCAGTTCTTC. Translation: CASSYREDRENEQFF.

In its sample, this clonotype was seen a few times. The chain has TRBV5-1 and TRBJ1-6, with TRBD1 identical over 7 bases. Germline V CDR1 and CDR2: SGHRS, YFSETQ. Losses at the gene ends were 3 bases for V and 8 bases for J; bases not matched to a gene: 5. The CDR3 is 14 amino acids. The CDR3 bases are TGCGCCAGCAGCTCCCGACAGGGCGATTCACCCCTCCACTTT. Translating it yields CASSSRQGDSPLHF. The whole variable domain, remainder taken from reference TRBV5-1 and TRBJ1-6, is KAGVTQTPRYLIKTRGQQVTLSCSPISGHRSVSWYQQTPGQGLQFLFEYFSETQRNKGNFPGRFSGRQFSNSRSEMNVSTLELGDSALYLCASSSRQGDSPLHFGNGTRLTVT.

Note on this clonotype: The junction and the germline gene differ at one end; a read error may be behind it. This chain connects TRBV5-1 to TRBJ1-2; D is ambiguous. The CDR3 loop spans 8 amino acids. CDR1 and CDR2 from the germline V gene are SGHRS and YFSETQ. CDR3 sequence reads: CASRWGSF. CDR3 nucleotide sequence: TGCGCCAGCAGGTGGGGTTCCTTC.

Only a few counts were recorded for this clonotype. The chain carries TRBV29-1 and TRBJ2-2; 12 bases line up with TRBD2. V lost 4 bases to trimming and J lost 8 bases; unmatched junction nucleotides: 11. This CDR3 spans 16 amino acids. Germline assignment: CDR1 SQVTM and CDR2 ANQGSEA. CDR3 DNA sequence: TGCAGCGTTGCGACTAGCGGGAGCGGAGTGGCTGGGGAGCTGTTTTTT. This encodes CSVATSGSGVAGELFF.

The CDR3 reads CAWSAEIVGELFF. The CDR3 DNA is TGTGCCTGGAGTGCCGAAATAGTCGGGGAGCTGTTTTTT. The rearrangement joins TRBV30 to TRBJ2-2; D is uncertain. CDR3 length equals 13 residues. Germline V lookup: CDR1 GTSNPN, CDR2 SVGIG (reference sequence). V was pared by 1 base and J by 7 bases, with 10 bases between.

The V and J genes are TRBV7-2 and TRBJ2-7; 10 nucleotides match TRBD2. This CDR3 is built from 17 residues. Germline V gene lookup returns CDR1 SGHTA and CDR2 FQGNSA. Trimming took 1 base from V and 4 from J; bases not matched to a gene: 10. CDR3 DNA sequence: TGTGCCAGCAGCTTAGTAGCGGGAGGTGCTAAAGGGTACGAGCAGTACTTC. This codes for CASSLVAGGAKGYEQYF. Full variable domain (outside the CDR3, taken from reference TRBV7-2 and TRBJ2-7): GAGVSQSPSNKVTEKGKDVELRCDPISGHTALYWYRQSLGQGLEFLIYFQGNSAPDKSGLPSDRFSAERTGGSVSTLTIQRTQQEDSAVYLCASSLVAGGAKGYEQYFGPGTRLTVT.

V gene TRBV5-1 combines with J gene TRBJ2-1, with D possibly matching TRBD2 (6 bases). Germline V gene data show CDR1 as SGHRS and CDR2 as YFSETQ. With 1 base removed from V and 9 bases from J, the gap between germline ends came to 8 bases. This CDR3 is 12 amino acids long. CDR3 residues: CASSLTAGEQFF. The CDR3 DNA reads as TGCGCCAGCAGCTTGACAGCGGGTGAGCAGTTCTTC. The complete variable domain, with remaining parts taken from reference TRBV5-1 and TRBJ2-1, reads KAGVTQTPRYLIKTRGQQVTLSCSPISGHRSVSWYQQTPGQGLQFLFEYFSETQRNKGNFPGRFSGRQFSNSRSEMNVSTLELGDSALYLCASSLTAGEQFFGPGTRLTVL.